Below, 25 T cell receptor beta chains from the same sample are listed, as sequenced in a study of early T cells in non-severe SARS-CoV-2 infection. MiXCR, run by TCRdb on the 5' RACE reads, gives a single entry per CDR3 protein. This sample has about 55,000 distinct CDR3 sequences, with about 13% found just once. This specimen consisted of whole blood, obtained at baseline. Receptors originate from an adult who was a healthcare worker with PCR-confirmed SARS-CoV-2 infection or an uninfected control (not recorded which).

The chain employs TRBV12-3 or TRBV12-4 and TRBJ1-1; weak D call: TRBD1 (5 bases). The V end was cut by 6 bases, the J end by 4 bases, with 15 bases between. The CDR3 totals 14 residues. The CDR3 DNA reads TGTGCCAGCAGCGGTTCGGGGGATGGCACTGAAGCTTTCTTT. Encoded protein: CASSGSGDGTEAFF.

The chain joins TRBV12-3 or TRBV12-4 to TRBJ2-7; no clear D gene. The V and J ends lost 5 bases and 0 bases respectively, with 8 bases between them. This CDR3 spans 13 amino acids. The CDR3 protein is CASSPGYSYEQYF. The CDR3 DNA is TGTGCCAGCAGTCCGGGTTACTCCTACGAGCAGTACTTC.

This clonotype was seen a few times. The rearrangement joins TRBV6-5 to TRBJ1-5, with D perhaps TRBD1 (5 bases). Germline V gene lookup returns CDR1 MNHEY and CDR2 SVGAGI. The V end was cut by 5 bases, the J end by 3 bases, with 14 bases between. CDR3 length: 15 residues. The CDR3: CASSPLGGDNQPQHF. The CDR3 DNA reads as TGTGCCAGCAGTCCCCTCGGGGGTGACAATCAGCCCCAGCATTTT.

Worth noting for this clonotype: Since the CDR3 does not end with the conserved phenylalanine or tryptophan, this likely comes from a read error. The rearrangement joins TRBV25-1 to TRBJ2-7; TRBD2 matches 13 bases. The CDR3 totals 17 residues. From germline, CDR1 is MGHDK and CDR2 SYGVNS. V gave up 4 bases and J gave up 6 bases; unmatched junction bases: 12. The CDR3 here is CASSANRPGTSGAEQYL. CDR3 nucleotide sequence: TGTGCCAGCAGTGCTAATCGTCCCGGGACTAGCGGGGCCGAGCAGTACCTC.

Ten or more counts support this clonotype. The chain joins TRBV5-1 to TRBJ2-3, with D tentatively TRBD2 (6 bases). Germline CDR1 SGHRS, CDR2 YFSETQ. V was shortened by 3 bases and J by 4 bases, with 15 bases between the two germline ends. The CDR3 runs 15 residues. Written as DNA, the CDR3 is TGCGCCAGCAGCTCGGATGGGACTTCGGCAGATACGCAGTATTTT. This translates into CASSSDGTSADTQYF. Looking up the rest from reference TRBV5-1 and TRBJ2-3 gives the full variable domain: KAGVTQTPRYLIKTRGQQVTLSCSPISGHRSVSWYQQTPGQGLQFLFEYFSETQRNKGNFPGRFSGRQFSNSRSEMNVSTLELGDSALYLCASSSDGTSADTQYFGPGTRLTVL.

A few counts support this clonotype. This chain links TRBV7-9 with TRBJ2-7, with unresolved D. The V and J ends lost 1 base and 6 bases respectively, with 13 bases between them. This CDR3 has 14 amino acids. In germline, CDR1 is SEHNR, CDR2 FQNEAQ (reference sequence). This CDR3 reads CASSLGALPLEQYF. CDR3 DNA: TGTGCCAGCAGCTTAGGGGCCCTACCCCTCGAGCAGTACTTC.

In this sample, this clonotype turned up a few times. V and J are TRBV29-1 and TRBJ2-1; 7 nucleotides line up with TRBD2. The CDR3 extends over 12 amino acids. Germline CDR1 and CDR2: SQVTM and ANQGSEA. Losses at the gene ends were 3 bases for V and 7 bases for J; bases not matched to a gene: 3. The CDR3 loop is CSVEGGPNEQFF. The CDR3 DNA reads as TGCAGCGTTGAGGGAGGGCCGAATGAGCAGTTCTTC.

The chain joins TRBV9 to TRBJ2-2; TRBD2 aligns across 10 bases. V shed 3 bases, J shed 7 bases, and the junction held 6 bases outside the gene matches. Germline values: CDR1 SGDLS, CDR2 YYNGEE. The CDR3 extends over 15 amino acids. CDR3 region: CASSATSGKSGELFF. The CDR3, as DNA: TGTGCCAGCAGCGCCACTAGCGGGAAGAGCGGGGAGCTGTTTTTT.

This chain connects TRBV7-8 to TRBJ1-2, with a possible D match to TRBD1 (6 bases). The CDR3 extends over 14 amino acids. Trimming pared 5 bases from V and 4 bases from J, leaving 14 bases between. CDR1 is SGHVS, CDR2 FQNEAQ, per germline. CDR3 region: CASSKRQAAYGYTF. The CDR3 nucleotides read TGTGCCAGCAGCAAACGACAGGCGGCCTATGGCTACACCTTC.

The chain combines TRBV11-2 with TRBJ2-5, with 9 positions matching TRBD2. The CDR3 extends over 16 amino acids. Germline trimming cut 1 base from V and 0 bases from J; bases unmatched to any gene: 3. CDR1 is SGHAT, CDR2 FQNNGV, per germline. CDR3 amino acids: CASSLGAGGHQETQYF. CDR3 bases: TGTGCCAGCAGCTTAGGAGCGGGGGGTCACCAAGAGACCCAGTACTTC. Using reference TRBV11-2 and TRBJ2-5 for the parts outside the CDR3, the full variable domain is EAGVAQSPRYKIIEKRQSVAFWCNPISGHATLYWYQQILGQGPKLLIQFQNNGVVDDSQLPKDRFSAERLKGVDSTLKIQPAKLEDSAVYLCASSLGAGGHQETQYFGPGTRLLVL.

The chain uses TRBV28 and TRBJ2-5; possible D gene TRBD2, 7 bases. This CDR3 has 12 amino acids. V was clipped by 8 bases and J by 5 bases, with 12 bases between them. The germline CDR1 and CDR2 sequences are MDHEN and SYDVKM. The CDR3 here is CASGGALETQYF. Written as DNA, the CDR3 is TGTGCCAGCGGGGGGGCCCTCGAGACCCAGTACTTC. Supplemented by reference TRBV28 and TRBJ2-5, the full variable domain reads DVKVTQSSRYLVKRTGEKVFLECVQDMDHENMFWYRQDPGLGLRLIYFSYDVKMKEKGDIPEGYSVSREKKERFSLILESASTNQTSMYLCASGGALETQYFGPGTRLLVL.

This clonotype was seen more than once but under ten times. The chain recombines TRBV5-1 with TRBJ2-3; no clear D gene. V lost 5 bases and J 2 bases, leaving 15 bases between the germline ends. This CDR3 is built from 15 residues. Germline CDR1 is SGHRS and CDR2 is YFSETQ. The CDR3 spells CASSPSPSPTDTQYF. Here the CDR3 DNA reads TGCGCCAGCAGTCCGAGTCCTTCCCCCACAGATACGCAGTATTTT.

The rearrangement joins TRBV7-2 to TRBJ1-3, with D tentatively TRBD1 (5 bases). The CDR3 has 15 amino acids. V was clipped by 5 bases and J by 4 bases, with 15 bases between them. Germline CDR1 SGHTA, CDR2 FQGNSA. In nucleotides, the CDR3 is TGTGCCAGCAGCCGAAGCCAGGGATCCGGAAACACCATATATTTT. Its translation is CASSRSQGSGNTIYF.

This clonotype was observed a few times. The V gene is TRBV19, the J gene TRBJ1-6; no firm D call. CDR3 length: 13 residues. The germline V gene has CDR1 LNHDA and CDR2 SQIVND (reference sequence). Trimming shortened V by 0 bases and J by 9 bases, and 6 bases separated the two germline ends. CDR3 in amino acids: CASSIDGVSPLHF. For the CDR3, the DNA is TGTGCCAGTAGTATAGATGGGGTTTCACCCCTCCACTTT.

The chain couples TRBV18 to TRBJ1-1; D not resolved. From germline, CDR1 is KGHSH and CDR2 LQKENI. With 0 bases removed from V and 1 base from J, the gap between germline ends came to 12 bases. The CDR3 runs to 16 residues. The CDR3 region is CASSPPTGARNTEAFF. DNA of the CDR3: TGTGCCAGCTCACCACCGACGGGAGCGCGGAACACTGAAGCTTTCTTT.

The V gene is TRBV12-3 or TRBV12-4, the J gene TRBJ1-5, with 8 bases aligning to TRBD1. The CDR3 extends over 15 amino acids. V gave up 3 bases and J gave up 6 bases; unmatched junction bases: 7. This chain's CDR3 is CASSFRQGFGQPQHF. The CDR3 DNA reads TGTGCCAGCAGTTTTCGACAGGGGTTCGGTCAGCCCCAGCATTTT.

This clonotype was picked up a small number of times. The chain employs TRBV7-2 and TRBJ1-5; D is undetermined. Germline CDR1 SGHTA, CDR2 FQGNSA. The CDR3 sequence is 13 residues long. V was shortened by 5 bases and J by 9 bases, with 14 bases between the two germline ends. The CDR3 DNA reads TGTGCCAGCAGCCTACAGAAAATGTCGCCCCAGCATTTT. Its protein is CASSLQKMSPQHF.

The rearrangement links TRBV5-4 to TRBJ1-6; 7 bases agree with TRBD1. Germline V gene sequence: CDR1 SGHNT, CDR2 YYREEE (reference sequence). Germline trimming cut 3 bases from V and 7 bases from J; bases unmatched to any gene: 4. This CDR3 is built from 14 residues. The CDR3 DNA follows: TGTGCCAGCAGCTCGACAGGGTTCAATTCACCCCTCCACTTT. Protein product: CASSSTGFNSPLHF.

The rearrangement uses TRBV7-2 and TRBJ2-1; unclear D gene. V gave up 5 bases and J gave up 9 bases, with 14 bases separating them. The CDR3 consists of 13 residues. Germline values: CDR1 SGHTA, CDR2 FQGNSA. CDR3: CASSLILGLEQFF. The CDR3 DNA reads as TGTGCCAGCAGCCTCATCTTGGGCCTTGAGCAGTTCTTC.

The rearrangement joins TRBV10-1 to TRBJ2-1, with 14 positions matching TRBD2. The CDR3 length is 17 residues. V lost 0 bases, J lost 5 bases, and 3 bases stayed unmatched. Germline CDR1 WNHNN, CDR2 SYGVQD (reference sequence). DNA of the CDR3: TGCGCCAGCAGTGAGTCGACTAGCGGGGGGGCCCACAATGAGCAGTTCTTC. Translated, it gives CASSESTSGGAHNEQFF.

CDR3 loop: CASSLSGTQVSEQYF. Here the CDR3 DNA reads TGCGCCAGCAGCTTGTCCGGGACCCAAGTTTCCGAGCAGTACTTC. The gene calls are TRBV5-1 and TRBJ2-7; D may correspond to TRBD1 or TRBD2 (5 bases each). This CDR3 region has 15 residues. Germline V CDR1 and CDR2: SGHRS, YFSETQ. V was trimmed by 1 base and J by 6 bases, leaving 17 bases between them.

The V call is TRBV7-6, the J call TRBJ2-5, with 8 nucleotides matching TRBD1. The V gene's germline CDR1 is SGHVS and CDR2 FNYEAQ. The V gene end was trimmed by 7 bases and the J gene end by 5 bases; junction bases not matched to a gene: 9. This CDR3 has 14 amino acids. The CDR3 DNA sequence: TGTGCCAGCACCGCTTGGACAGGGATTGAGACCCAGTACTTC. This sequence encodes CASTAWTGIETQYF.

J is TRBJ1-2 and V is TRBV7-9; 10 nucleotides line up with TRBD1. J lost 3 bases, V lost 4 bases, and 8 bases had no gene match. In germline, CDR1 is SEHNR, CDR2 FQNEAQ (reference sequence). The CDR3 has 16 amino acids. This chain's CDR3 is CASSSRDRGNDYGYTF. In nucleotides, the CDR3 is TGTGCCAGCAGCTCCCGGGACAGGGGCAACGACTATGGCTACACCTTC.

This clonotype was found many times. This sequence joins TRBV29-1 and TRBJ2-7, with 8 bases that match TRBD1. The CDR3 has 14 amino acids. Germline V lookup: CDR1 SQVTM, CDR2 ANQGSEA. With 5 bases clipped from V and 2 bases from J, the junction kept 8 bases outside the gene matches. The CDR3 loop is CSVSGQGLTYEQYF. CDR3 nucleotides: TGCAGCGTTTCAGGACAGGGTTTAACCTACGAGCAGTACTTC.

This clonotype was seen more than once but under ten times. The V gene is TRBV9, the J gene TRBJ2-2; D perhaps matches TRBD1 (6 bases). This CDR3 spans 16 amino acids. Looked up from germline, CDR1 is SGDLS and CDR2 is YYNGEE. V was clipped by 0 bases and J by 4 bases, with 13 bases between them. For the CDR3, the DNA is TGTGCCAGCAGCGTAGCTGAAGGACAGTTCACCGGGGAGCTGTTTTTT. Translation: CASSVAEGQFTGELFF.